A selection of T cell receptor beta chains follows, all from one sample in a study of blood T cell repertoires in COVID-19. Measured with immunoSEQ multiplex PCR; TCRdb has only the in-frame clones, and not every one. The sample shows fewer than 200,000 clones, about 86% of them seen only once. Source material: peripheral blood. These receptors originate from a man between 45 and 60 years old with active or convalescent COVID-19. CDR3s include the opening cysteine and the closing phenylalanine or tryptophan. Fields, in order: V gene, J gene, CDR3 protein.

>TRBV3-1/TRBV3-2|TRBJ1-1
CASSHPGQGAGNTEAFF
>TRBV4-3|TRBJ2-3
CASSQDWGQINTDTQYF
>TRBV12-5|TRBJ2-7
CASGTWLAYQSEQYF
>TRBV27|TRBJ1-5
CASSSLRGQPQHF
>TRBV19|TRBJ2-5
CASSIVAGQETQYF
>TRBV24-1|TRBJ1-5
CATSDSSWGGNQPQHF
>TRBV4-1|TRBJ2-1
CASSQTGTGGYEQFF
>TRBV4-2|TRBJ1-2
CASSQGPGQDGKYGYTF
>TRBV30|TRBJ1-5
CAWAQQGGQPQHF
>TRBV30|TRBJ1-6
CAWRTDKLNSPLHF
>TRBV5-6|TRBJ2-3
CASSLMGHLTDTQYF
>TRBV6-1|TRBJ2-3
CASSDTRHRDTQYF
>TRBV20-1|TRBJ2-7
CSARGNEQYF
>TRBV7-2|TRBJ2-7
CASSLDFSYEQYF
>TRBV5-6|TRBJ1-2
CASTDRVGGYGYTF
>TRBV4-3|TRBJ1-6
CASSQLTGGVSPLHF
>TRBV10-2|TRBJ1-6
CASRVSGGLNSPLHF
>TRBV30|TRBJ1-2
CAWNSLGPTTYTF
>TRBV7-3|TRBJ2-1
CASSPRTGGYNEQFF
>TRBV4-1|TRBJ1-1
CASSQATGNTEAFF
>TRBV12-3/TRBV12-4|TRBJ2-5
CASSFVAETQYF
>TRBV28|TRBJ2-2
CASRPYPGQGARTGELFF
>TRBV15|TRBJ2-7
CATSRGSGRTYEQYF
>TRBV5-1|TRBJ2-7
CASSRGGQGSYEQYF
>TRBV5-4|TRBJ1-4
CASSTGTGRNEKLFF
>TRBV19|TRBJ2-7
CASSMGKGAGEQYF
>TRBV2|TRBJ1-2
CASSLGQLYGYTF
>TRBV6-1|TRBJ1-2
CASSEARTPFGGYTF